Each of the 24 T cell receptor beta chains below was sequenced from the same sample in a study of CD8+CD57+ T cells in acquired aplastic anemia. The template used for profiling TCR beta VDJ and CDR3 was genomic DNA. TCRdb fed the reads into MiXCR, producing one record per CDR3 protein. The table lists approximately 220,000 distinct CDR3 sequences, about half of them singletons. Patients picked for sequencing had shown CD8+CD57+ cell expansion detected by flow cytometry. Sample: sorted CD4+, CD8+, or CD8+CD57+ T cells (not recorded which) from PBMCs. These receptors originate from a human donor with aplastic anemia.

The genes are TRBV14 and TRBJ1-5; 9 bases are shared with TRBD1. The trim removed 0 bases at V and 14 bases at J, leaving 11 bases unmatched. The CDR3 is made up of 15 amino acids. The germline V gene encodes CDR1 SGHDN and CDR2 FVKESK. The CDR3 loop is CASSQERGQGGHEHF. The CDR3 region has the DNA TGTGCCAGCAGCCAAGAGAGGGGACAGGGAGGACACGAGCATTTT.

This chain uses TRBV30 with TRBJ1-3; no reliable D call. V was pared by 0 bases and J by 2 bases, with 8 bases between. Germline CDR1 and CDR2: GTSNPN and SVGIG (reference sequence). The CDR3 runs to 14 residues. The CDR3 region is CAWSVQKAGNTIYF. As DNA, the CDR3 is TGTGCCTGGAGTGTACAAAAGGCTGGAAACACCATATATTTT.

This clonotype was observed many times. The chain couples TRBV11-3 to TRBJ2-5; 7 nucleotides agree with TRBD1. V lost 2 bases and J lost 2; bases outside the gene matches: 2. Germline values: CDR1 SGHNT, CDR2 YENEEA. The CDR3 extends over 14 amino acids. The CDR3 region has the DNA TGTGCCAGCAGCTTACAGGGACAGCAAGAGACCCAGTACTTC. It translates to CASSLQGQQETQYF.

There are a few counts of this clonotype. The J gene is TRBJ1-1, the V gene TRBV19, with D tentatively TRBD1 (5 bases). The CDR3 covers 15 residues. The V gene's germline CDR1 is LNHDA and CDR2 SQIVND (reference sequence). The V end lost 9 bases, the J end lost 3 bases, and 20 bases lay between the germline ends. CDR3 protein: CASASRDAKYTEAFF. The CDR3 DNA sequence: TGTGCCAGCGCCAGCCGGGACGCCAAATACACTGAAGCTTTCTTT. Variable domain in full (rest from reference TRBV19 and TRBJ1-1): DGGITQSPKYLFRKEGQNVTLSCEQNLNHDAMYWYRQDPGQGLRLIYYSQIVNDFQKGDIAEGYSVSREKKESFPLTVTSAQKNPTAFYLCASASRDAKYTEAFFGQGTRLTVV.

The chain links TRBV5-1 to TRBJ2-3; the D is unclear. Trimming took 4 bases from V and 1 from J, leaving 4 bases between them. The CDR3 totals 12 residues. CDR1 and CDR2 from the germline V gene are SGHRS and YFSETQ. The CDR3 DNA follows: TGCGCCAGCAGCACAGGCACAGATACGCAGTATTTT. It encodes CASSTGTDTQYF.

The chain links TRBV20-1 to TRBJ1-2; 8 bases match TRBD1. J was trimmed by 3 bases and V by 3 bases; bases with no gene match: 3. Germline CDR1 reads DFQATT; CDR2 reads SNEGSKA (reference sequence). The CDR3 covers 13 residues. The CDR3 protein is CSARSTGDYGYTF. The DNA of the CDR3 is TGCAGTGCTAGGTCGACAGGGGACTATGGCTACACCTTC.

This clonotype was seen a few times. The gene calls are TRBV7-3 and TRBJ2-5; the match to TRBD2 covers 15 bases. The CDR3 contains 19 residues. Germline V gives CDR1 SGHTA, CDR2 FQGTGA. V shed 5 bases and J 0 bases; nucleotides not matched to a gene: 10. CDR3 in DNA: TGTGCCAGCAGCCCAAGGGGACTAGCGGGGGGCAGATACCAAGAGACCCAGTACTTC. This codes for CASSPRGLAGGRYQETQYF.

This chain joins TRBV25-1 and TRBJ1-6; D is uncertain. V was trimmed by 6 bases and J by 10 bases, leaving 16 bases between them. The CDR3 runs to 14 residues. Per the germline V gene, CDR1 is MGHDK and CDR2 is SYGVNS. The CDR3 protein is CASRHTEGRSPLHF. CDR3 nucleotides: TGTGCCAGCAGGCACACGGAAGGACGGTCACCCCTCCACTTT. The variable domain in full, with the rest retrieved from reference TRBV25-1 and TRBJ1-6, is EADIYQTPRYLVIGTGKKITLECSQTMGHDKMYWYQQDPGMELHLIHYSYGVNSTEKGDLSSESTVSRIRTEHFPLTLESARPSHTSQYLCASRHTEGRSPLHFGNGTRLTVT.

Only one count was recorded for this clonotype. The chain employs TRBV2 and TRBJ2-5; no reliable D call. The germline gives CDR1 SNHLY, CDR2 FYNNEI. The CDR3 sequence is 12 residues long. V was shortened by 4 bases and J by 0 bases, with 3 bases between the two germline ends. The CDR3 spells CASSGDQETQYF. CDR3 coding DNA: TGTGCCAGCAGTGGGGACCAAGAGACCCAGTACTTC.

This clonotype has just a few counts. This sequence joins TRBV7-9 and TRBJ1-1; no clear D. The V gene lost 0 bases and the J gene lost 4 bases, with 9 bases spanning the gap. The CDR3 loop spans 14 amino acids. The V gene's germline CDR1 is SEHNR and CDR2 FQNEAQ (reference sequence). Written as DNA, the CDR3 is TGTGCCAGCAGCTTAGCTGGGATAGGCACTGAAGCTTTCTTT. It encodes CASSLAGIGTEAFF. The variable domain in full, completed from reference TRBV7-9 and TRBJ1-1, reads DTGVSQNPRHKITKRGQNVTFRCDPISEHNRLYWYRQTLGQGPEFLTYFQNEAQLEKSRLLSDRFSAERPKGSFSTLEIQRTEQGDSAMYLCASSLAGIGTEAFFGQGTRLTVV.

With regard to this clonotype: This may be a read error, as it is one base from a much larger clone. The V and J genes are TRBV19 and TRBJ2-1; 9 nucleotides line up with TRBD2. There are 18 residues in the CDR3. Per the germline V gene, CDR1 is LNHDA and CDR2 is SQIVND (reference sequence). Trimming at V came to 9 bases and at J to 0 bases, leaving 15 bases not matched to a gene. The CDR3 protein is CASSFRGLAGPSYNEQFF. CDR3 DNA: TGTGCCAGCAGCTTCCGTGGCCTAGCGGGGCCCTCCTACAATGAGCAGTTCTTC. Together with reference TRBV19 and TRBJ2-1, the CDR3 gives the full variable domain: DGGITQSPKYLFRKEGQNVTLSCEQNLNHDAMYWYRQDPGQGLRLIYYSQIVNDFQKGDIAEGYSVSREKKESFPLTVTSAQKNPTAFYLCASSFRGLAGPSYNEQFFGPGTRLTVL.

This clonotype was picked up many times. The rearrangement uses TRBV12-3 or TRBV12-4 and TRBJ1-5, with TRBD1 matching over 10 bases. Trimming at V came to 3 bases and at J to 6 bases, leaving 11 bases not matched to a gene. This CDR3 has 17 residues. CDR3 sequence: CASSFKSLGQGGQPQHF. In nucleotides, the CDR3 is TGTGCCAGCAGTTTTAAGTCGCTAGGACAGGGGGGTCAGCCCCAGCATTTT.

Worth noting for this clonotype: A much larger clone is a single base away; this may be a read error. The chain joins TRBV7-9 to TRBJ2-7; D ambiguous. This CDR3 contains 15 residues. Looked up from germline, CDR1 is SEHNR and CDR2 is FQNEAQ (reference sequence). CDR3 loop: CASSNLLGKGYEQYF. The CDR3, as DNA: TGCGCCAGCAGCAATCTGCTGGGGAAGGGCTACGAGCAGTACTTC.

Ten or more counts support this clonotype. The V call is TRBV4-1, the J call TRBJ1-5; D is unclear. V was clipped by 4 bases and J by 2 bases, with 15 bases between them. The CDR3 contains 16 residues. From germline, CDR1 is MGHRA and CDR2 YSYEKL. The CDR3 sequence: CASSPRPFEGNQPQHF. As DNA, the CDR3 is TGCGCCAGCAGCCCCCGCCCCTTTGAAGGCAATCAGCCCCAGCATTTT.

This clonotype appeared a few times. The rearrangement uses TRBV5-8 and TRBJ1-2, with TRBD1 as a possible D gene (6 bases). From germline, CDR1 is SGHTS and CDR2 YDEGEE. V was cut by 4 bases and J by 6 bases, with 19 bases left in between. This CDR3 is built from 15 residues. Written as DNA, the CDR3 is TGTGCCAGCAGCCCCGGGGGCCTCCAGCCCAATGGCTACACCTTC. Its protein is CASSPGGLQPNGYTF.

The chain employs TRBV2 and TRBJ1-1; D is perhaps TRBD1 (5 bases). CDR3 length equals 13 residues. V was cut by 3 bases and J by 4 bases, with 9 bases left in between. CDR1 SNHLY and CDR2 FYNNEI come from the germline V gene. DNA of the CDR3: TGTGCCAGCAGTGACAGGGAATCCACTGAAGCTTTCTTT. Amino acids: CASSDRESTEAFF.

J is TRBJ2-5 and V is TRBV4-2; TRBD2 is a possible D gene (6 bases). In germline, CDR1 is LGHNA, CDR2 YNFKEQ. The V and J ends lost 1 base and 6 bases respectively, with 21 bases between them. The CDR3 has 17 residues. CDR3 bases: TGTGCCAGCAGCCAAGGGTGGCGGGGTAGCCTTGAACAGACCCAGTACTTC. It translates to CASSQGWRGSLEQTQYF.

This clonotype was observed at least ten times. The J gene is TRBJ2-3, the V gene TRBV7-6, with TRBD1 identical over 7 bases. This CDR3 is 14 amino acids long. From germline, CDR1 is SGHVS and CDR2 FNYEAQ. V lost 8 bases to trimming and J lost 4 bases; unmatched junction nucleotides: 9. CDR3 in amino acids: CASHRGIESDTQYF. The DNA for the CDR3 is TGTGCCAGCCACAGGGGAATCGAGTCAGATACGCAGTATTTT.

This clonotype was counted many times. The V and J genes are TRBV28 and TRBJ2-7; D gene unclear. This CDR3 spans 13 amino acids. The V and J ends lost 1 base and 11 bases respectively, with 15 bases between them. CDR1 is MDHEN and CDR2 is SYDVKM in the germline V gene. CDR3 in amino acids: CASSLLSRAQKYF. DNA of the CDR3: TGTGCCAGCAGTTTATTGTCCAGAGCGCAGAAGTACTTC.

The rearrangement uses TRBV10-3 and TRBJ2-7; 10 bases fit TRBD1. The germline CDR1 and CDR2 sequences are ENHRY and SYGVKD. CDR3 length equals 14 residues. Germline trimming cut 6 bases from V and 6 bases from J; bases unmatched to any gene: 8. The DNA of the CDR3 is TGTGCCATCAGCCCCGAGACAGGGGGCTTCGAGCAGTACTTC. Protein: CAISPETGGFEQYF.

This clonotype showed up just once. This rearrangement joins TRBV7-3 to TRBJ2-1; 7 bases are a match to TRBD1. Per the germline V gene, CDR1 is SGHTA and CDR2 is FQGTGA. With V trimmed by 3 bases and J by 8 bases, 7 bases remained unmatched. The CDR3 is 14 residues long. CDR3 region: CASSLNRGRDEQFF. The CDR3, as DNA: TGTGCCAGCAGCTTGAACAGGGGTCGAGATGAGCAGTTCTTC.

This chain uses TRBV6-5 with TRBJ1-5; TRBD1 is a possible D gene (5 bases). This CDR3 contains 12 residues. V lost 6 bases, J lost 5 bases, and 8 bases lay in between. The V gene's germline CDR1 is MNHEY and CDR2 SVGAGI. The CDR3 DNA follows: TGTGCCAGCAGCCGGGACCATCAGCCCCAGCATTTT. This encodes CASSRDHQPQHF.

The rearrangement links TRBV20-1 to TRBJ2-3; D gene unclear. Germline loops: CDR1 DFQATT, CDR2 SNEGSKA (reference sequence). Trimming stripped 3 bases from V and 3 bases from J, with 4 bases between. The length of the CDR3 is 11 residues. The CDR3 sequence is CSARTTDTQYF. CDR3 in DNA: TGCAGTGCTAGGACTACAGATACGCAGTATTTT.

This chain joins TRBV7-2 and TRBJ2-7; TRBD1 matches 8 bases. This CDR3 is built from 14 residues. Germline loops: CDR1 SGHTA, CDR2 FQGNSA. The V segment lost 3 bases and the J segment 2 bases; nucleotides outside the gene matches: 3. CDR3 amino acids: CASSFWTGTYEQYF. For the CDR3, the DNA is TGTGCCAGCAGCTTTTGGACAGGGACCTACGAGCAGTACTTC.